This T cell receptor beta chain was identified in a study of Graves' ophthalmopathy and Graves' hyperthyroidism. The CDR3 is 15 amino acids. Trimming took off 0 bases at V and 10 bases at J, with 13 bases between the two ends. Germline V gene lookup returns CDR1 LGHNA and CDR2 YSLEER. RNA transcripts served as template for amplifying TCR beta CDR3 sequences. The library came from an HTBI-primed first-round RT-PCR and a second-round multiplex PCR. MiXCR was run by TCRdb on the multiplex PCR reads, yielding one entry per CDR3 protein. The repertoire has 740,000 or so distinct CDR3 sequences, 40% of them found once; the top ten carry 44%. In this sample, this clonotype turned up a few times.

The chain has TRBV4-3 and TRBJ1-6; D is unclear. The TCR was taken from an adult man with Graves' ophthalmopathy. Sequencing was done on a sample of peripheral blood. For the CDR3, the DNA is TGCGCCAGCAGCCAAGATCAGGAGCGGTACTCACCCCTCCACTTT. Translated, it gives CASSQDQERYSPLHF.